The next 16 T cell receptor beta chains were all read from a single sample in a study of cytomegalovirus exposure and HLA in healthy donors. The study ran its PCR with 60 Vbeta and 13 Jbeta primers. Assay: immunoSEQ multiplex PCR; the TCRdb copy retains only in-frame clones and omits some. The table has roughly 160,000 clones, 87% seen once. The sample was PBMCs. The receptors derive from a woman aged 30 to 39 in good health and CMV-seronegative.

Comments on this clone: The CDR3 carries no conserved terminal phenylalanine or tryptophan, so it likely arises from a read error. V gene TRBV6-5 combines with J gene TRBJ1-1; 7 nucleotides align to TRBD1. The CDR3 is 13 residues long. CDR1 is MNHEY and CDR2 is SVGAGI in the germline V gene. V shed 6 bases and J 1 base; nucleotides not matched to a gene: 2. Written as DNA, the CDR3 is TGTGCCAGCAGACAGGGGAGGAACACTGAAGCTTTCCTT. Its protein is CASRQGRNTEAFL.

This sequence joins TRBV6-1 and TRBJ1-2; TRBD1 agrees at 7 bases. The CDR3 runs to 14 residues. After removal of 8 bases from V and 4 bases from J, the junction contained 10 bases not matched to a gene. Germline V CDR1 and CDR2: MNHNS, SASEGT. In nucleotides, the CDR3 is TGTGCCAGCTCTGCAGGGGGAGGAGGCTATGGCTACACCTTC. The encoded protein is CASSAGGGGYGYTF.

This clone was observed a single time. The chain uses TRBV4-3 and TRBJ1-2; D may be TRBD1 (6 bases). The CDR3 runs to 15 residues. Germline V gives CDR1 LGHNA, CDR2 YSLEER. V lost 1 base to trimming and J lost 2 bases, with 11 bases between them. Here the CDR3 reads CASSQGQGTNYGYTF. The DNA of the CDR3 is TGCGCCAGCAGCCAAGGGCAGGGGACAAACTATGGCTACACCTTC.

This clone was seen a few times. This sequence joins TRBV6-5 and TRBJ2-3, with no clear D. This CDR3 contains 14 residues. The ends were cut back, 3 bases at V and 1 base at J, with 8 bases in the middle. Germline V gene data show CDR1 as MNHEY and CDR2 as SVGAGI. DNA of the CDR3: TGTGCCAGCAGTTATTGGCAGGGCACAGATACGCAGTATTTT. Amino acids: CASSYWQGTDTQYF.

The gene calls are TRBV5-5 and TRBJ2-7, with D perhaps TRBD2 (7 bases). The germline V gene has CDR1 SGHKS and CDR2 YYEKEE (reference sequence). This CDR3 contains 15 residues. V shed 2 bases and J shed 2 bases, with 14 bases lying between them. CDR3 DNA sequence: TGTGCCAGCAGCTTAACGCGGGGGCCAACCTACGAGCAGTACTTC. Its protein is CASSLTRGPTYEQYF. The variable domain in full, with the rest retrieved from reference TRBV5-5 and TRBJ2-7, is DAGVTQSPTHLIKTRGQQVTLRCSPISGHKSVSWYQQVLGQGPQFIFQYYEKEERGRGNFPDRFSARQFPNYSSELNVNALLLGDSALYLCASSLTRGPTYEQYFGPGTRLTVT.

The chain carries TRBV25-1 and TRBJ2-3; 9 bases align to TRBD2. Germline lookup yields CDR1 MGHDK and CDR2 SYGVNS. V was pared by 6 bases and J by 5 bases, with 9 bases of the junction left unmatched. There are 15 residues in the CDR3. CDR3: CASSVSGGGVDTQYF. Written as DNA, the CDR3 is TGTGCCAGCAGCGTTAGCGGGGGTGGGGTAGATACGCAGTATTTT.

The chain joins TRBV19 to TRBJ2-7; 9 nucleotides align to TRBD1. CDR1 is LNHDA and CDR2 is SQIVND in the germline V gene (reference sequence). The J segment lost 3 bases and the V segment lost 4 bases, leaving 7 bases of the junction unmatched. This CDR3 comprises 15 residues. CDR3 sequence reads: CASSTPGTGIYEQYF. The CDR3, as DNA: TGTGCCAGTAGTACCCCCGGGACAGGGATCTACGAGCAGTACTTC.

The rearrangement uses TRBV10-2 and TRBJ2-5; 11 bases map to TRBD2. CDR1 is WSHSY, CDR2 SAAADI, per germline. This CDR3 contains 14 residues. V gave up 8 bases and J gave up 4 bases; unmatched junction bases: 6. The CDR3 loop reads CASALAGAVETQYF. The CDR3 DNA reads as TGCGCCAGCGCACTAGCGGGAGCCGTAGAGACCCAGTACTTC.

This chain uses TRBV7-9 with TRBJ1-2, with D possibly matching TRBD1 (6 bases). Germline-derived CDR1 and CDR2 are SEHNR and FQNEAQ (reference sequence). CDR3 length: 14 residues. V was pared by 2 bases and J by 3 bases, with 10 bases between. The CDR3 DNA reads TGTGCCAGCAGCTTATCGGCAGGGGACTATGGCTACACCTTC. Protein product: CASSLSAGDYGYTF.

The chain employs TRBV2 and TRBJ1-1; D perhaps matches TRBD1 (5 bases). Germline assignment: CDR1 SNHLY and CDR2 FYNNEI. Trimming removed 4 bases at V and 1 base at J, with 7 bases between. The CDR3 is 13 residues long. The CDR3 DNA follows: TGTGCCAGCAGTGCAGACAGGAACACTGAAGCTTTCTTT. Amino acids: CASSADRNTEAFF.

The chain uses TRBV28 and TRBJ1-1; D not resolved. With 3 bases removed from V and 5 bases from J, the gap between germline ends came to 19 bases. Germline V lookup: CDR1 MDHEN, CDR2 SYDVKM. This CDR3 spans 16 amino acids. The CDR3 is CASSFRPRFWRTEAFF. CDR3 DNA sequence: TGTGCCAGCAGTTTCCGCCCCAGGTTCTGGAGGACTGAAGCTTTCTTT.

This chain connects TRBV19 to TRBJ1-2, with TRBD1 matching over 8 bases. This CDR3 is 15 amino acids long. V shed 7 bases, J shed 1 base, and the junction held 8 bases outside the gene matches. CDR1 is LNHDA, CDR2 SQIVND, per germline (reference sequence). The CDR3 here is CASTAGDRSNYGYTF. CDR3 DNA: TGTGCCAGTACCGCAGGGGACAGGAGTAACTATGGCTACACCTTC.

The CDR3 protein is CASSIGLATNEKLFF. The CDR3 DNA sequence: TGTGCCAGTAGTATTGGCCTTGCAACTAATGAAAAACTGTTTTTT. The rearrangement uses TRBV19 and TRBJ1-4; D unclear. Trimming removed 3 bases at V and 0 bases at J, with 8 bases between. Germline CDR1 LNHDA, CDR2 SQIVND (reference sequence). The CDR3 contains 15 residues.

The chain has TRBV7-8 and TRBJ2-6; 8 positions agree with TRBD1. Trimming cost V 6 bases and J 5 bases; bases outside gene matches: 12. The germline gives CDR1 SGHVS, CDR2 FQNEAQ. The CDR3 runs to 17 residues. The CDR3: CASRPGGKFLWANVLTF. As DNA, the CDR3 is TGTGCCAGCAGACCAGGGGGCAAATTTCTCTGGGCCAACGTCCTGACTTTC. Full variable domain (missing parts from reference TRBV7-8 and TRBJ2-6): GAGVSQSPRYKVAKRGQDVALRCDPISGHVSLFWYQQALGQGPEFLTYFQNEAQLDKSGLPSDRFFAERPEGSVSTLKIQRTQQEDSAVYLCASRPGGKFLWANVLTFGAGSRLTVL.

The V and J genes are TRBV29-1 and TRBJ2-3; TRBD2 matches at 13 bases. CDR1 is SQVTM, CDR2 ANQGSEA, per germline. With 6 bases clipped from V and 3 bases from J, the junction kept 6 bases outside the gene matches. The CDR3 runs 15 residues. CDR3 nucleotide sequence: TGCAGCGTCCGGGGACTAGCGGGGAAGACAGATACGCAGTATTTT. This gives the protein CSVRGLAGKTDTQYF.

This clone was seen only once. This chain connects TRBV2 to TRBJ1-2; 12 nucleotides match TRBD1. Germline V lookup: CDR1 SNHLY, CDR2 FYNNEI. This CDR3 comprises 15 residues. J was trimmed by 7 bases and V by 0 bases; bases with no gene match: 3. CDR3 DNA sequence: TGTGCCAGCAGTGAAGCGGGACAGGGGGCGCGTGGCTACACCTTC. Translated, it gives CASSEAGQGARGYTF. Full variable domain (missing parts from reference TRBV2 and TRBJ1-2): EPEVTQTPSHQVTQMGQEVILRCVPISNHLYFYWYRQILGQKVEFLVSFYNNEISEKSEIFDDQFSVERPDGSNFTLKIRSTKLEDSAMYFCASSEAGQGARGYTFGSGTRLTVV.